Presented here are 15 T cell receptor beta chains from one specimen sequenced in a study of blood T cell repertoires in COVID-19. Measured with immunoSEQ multiplex PCR; TCRdb has only the in-frame clones, and not every one. Seen here are around 110,000 clones, around four fifths observed once, and the top ten hold around 2%. Material: peripheral blood. Receptor source: a man under 40 with acute or convalescent COVID-19.

The chain carries TRBV3-1 (or the pseudogene TRBV3-2) and TRBJ2-1; TRBD2 agrees at 10 bases. The germline gives CDR1 LGHDT, CDR2 YNNKEL (reference sequence). The CDR3 runs 20 residues. The J segment lost 2 bases and the V segment lost 2 bases, leaving 15 bases of the junction unmatched. This CDR3 reads CASSQTNGPASGRPYNEQFF. CDR3 nucleotide sequence: TGTGCCAGCAGCCAAACTAACGGCCCGGCTAGCGGGAGACCCTACAATGAGCAGTTCTTC.

This chain connects TRBV10-2 to TRBJ2-1; 14 positions match TRBD2. Germline CDR1 reads WSHSY; CDR2 reads SAAADI. V gave up 4 bases and J gave up 6 bases; unmatched junction bases: 2. The CDR3 runs to 15 residues. The CDR3 here is CASSGGLAGVNEQFF. CDR3 nucleotide sequence: TGCGCCAGCAGTGGGGGACTAGCGGGAGTCAATGAGCAGTTCTTC.

The chain joins TRBV5-1 to TRBJ2-3; 9 nucleotides agree with TRBD1. The V gene's germline CDR1 is SGHRS and CDR2 YFSETQ. This CDR3 has 16 amino acids. Trimming took 3 bases from V and 2 from J; bases not matched to a gene: 7. CDR3 sequence: CASSSVGDRDTDTQYF. The CDR3 coding sequence is TGCGCCAGCAGCTCCGTCGGGGACAGGGACACAGATACGCAGTATTTT.

The chain joins TRBV3-1 (or the pseudogene TRBV3-2) to TRBJ1-5, with a tentative D call TRBD1 (5 bases). The germline gives CDR1 LGHDT, CDR2 YNNKEL (reference sequence). The ends were cut back, 0 bases at V and 5 bases at J, with 8 bases in the middle. The CDR3 extends over 14 amino acids. Here the CDR3 DNA reads TGTGCCAGCAGCCAAGAGGGGGGGGATCAGCCCCAGCATTTT. Amino acid sequence: CASSQEGGDQPQHF.

The chain links TRBV5-1 to TRBJ2-5; D uncertain. Trimming left V 0 bases short and J 4 bases short, with 7 bases between. Germline values: CDR1 SGHRS, CDR2 YFSETQ. The CDR3 consists of 13 residues. DNA for the CDR3: TGCGCCAGCAGCTTGGGACTCGGAGAGACCCAGTACTTC. Translating it yields CASSLGLGETQYF. Using reference TRBV5-1 and TRBJ2-5 for the parts outside the CDR3, the full variable domain is KAGVTQTPRYLIKTRGQQVTLSCSPISGHRSVSWYQQTPGQGLQFLFEYFSETQRNKGNFPGRFSGRQFSNSRSEMNVSTLELGDSALYLCASSLGLGETQYFGPGTRLLVL.

The CDR3 sequence: CASSRRGGSGNTEAFF. CDR3 bases: TGCGCCAGCAGCCGACGTGGCGGCTCGGGGAACACTGAAGCTTTCTTT. The chain carries TRBV4-3 and TRBJ1-1; D is uncertain. The CDR3 sequence is 16 residues long. Germline CDR1 reads LGHNA; CDR2 reads YSLEER. V dropped 4 bases and J dropped 1 base, with 16 bases sitting between them.

In its sample, this clone was seen once. The chain couples TRBV19 to TRBJ1-2; 9 positions match TRBD1. The CDR3 totals 14 residues. The junction had 9 bases not matched to a gene; V was cut back by 6 bases and J by 7 bases. The germline V gene encodes CDR1 LNHDA and CDR2 SQIVND (reference sequence). The CDR3: CASRPGTGRSGYTF. The CDR3 coding sequence is TGTGCCAGTAGACCCGGGACAGGGCGTAGTGGCTACACCTTC.

This sequence joins TRBV4-3 and TRBJ2-6; D is perhaps TRBD1 (7 bases). Looked up from germline, CDR1 is LGHNA and CDR2 is YSLEER. This CDR3 is 18 amino acids long. V lost 1 base, J lost 0 bases, and 13 bases lay in between. CDR3 sequence (DNA): TGCGCCAGCAGCCAAGGGGGGGACAGTTTCTCTGGGGCCAACGTCCTGACTTTC. Its protein is CASSQGGDSFSGANVLTF.

The table lists this clone with a few counts. This chain joins TRBV19 and TRBJ1-1; D not certain. Deletions cut 7 bases from V and 3 bases from J, with 9 bases between. The CDR3 is made up of 12 amino acids. CDR1 and CDR2 (germline): LNHDA, SQIVND (reference sequence). The CDR3 DNA reads as TGTGCCAGTAAGGAGGGCGACACTGAAGCTTTCTTT. Amino acids: CASKEGDTEAFF.

The chain combines TRBV13 with TRBJ2-1; TRBD1 matches at 8 bases. The CDR3 is 14 amino acids. V was clipped by 5 bases and J by 4 bases; unmatched bases: 4. Germline assignment: CDR1 PRHDT and CDR2 FYEKMQ (reference sequence). The CDR3 sequence is CASSLDRAYNEQFF. The CDR3 coding sequence is TGTGCCAGCAGCCTGGACAGGGCTTACAATGAGCAGTTCTTC. Supplemented by reference TRBV13 and TRBJ2-1, the full variable domain reads AAGVIQSPRHLIKEKRETATLKCYPIPRHDTVYWYQQGPGQDPQFLISFYEKMQSDKGSIPDRFSAQQFSDYHSELNMSSLELGDSALYFCASSLDRAYNEQFFGPGTRLTVL.

This chain uses TRBV5-1 with TRBJ1-4; D perhaps matches TRBD1 (5 bases). Per germline, CDR1 SGHRS and CDR2 YFSETQ. V shed 6 bases and J shed 7 bases, with 16 bases lying between them. This CDR3 spans 14 amino acids. The CDR3 nucleotides are TGCGCCAGCAAAGGGGATGCGGTTGGTGAAAAACTGTTTTTT. Its protein product is CASKGDAVGEKLFF.

This chain connects TRBV2 to TRBJ2-1; 9 nucleotides agree with TRBD1. Germline V CDR1 and CDR2: SNHLY, FYNNEI. CDR3 length: 14 amino acids. The V and J ends lost 6 bases and 8 bases, in that order; junction bases with no gene match: 8. The CDR3 loop is CASSLRDRVDEQFF. As DNA, the CDR3 is TGTGCCAGCAGCCTCCGGGACAGGGTGGATGAGCAGTTCTTC.

The chain is built from TRBV19 and TRBJ2-1; 9 nucleotides align to TRBD2. Looked up from germline, CDR1 is LNHDA and CDR2 is SQIVND (reference sequence). This CDR3 is built from 13 residues. V lost 7 bases to trimming and J lost 6 bases; unmatched junction nucleotides: 4. CDR3 loop: CASKGGGANEQFF. The CDR3 coding sequence is TGTGCCAGTAAGGGCGGGGGGGCCAATGAGCAGTTCTTC.

The rearrangement joins TRBV9 to TRBJ2-3, with D tentatively TRBD1 (6 bases). The CDR3 spans 15 residues. V lost 0 bases and J lost 4, with 12 bases in between. CDR1 and CDR2 (germline): SGDLS, YYNGEE. As DNA, the CDR3 is TGTGCCAGCAGCGTAGAAGGGGGAGTCGCAGATACGCAGTATTTT. It yields the protein CASSVEGGVADTQYF.

J is TRBJ2-1 and V is TRBV5-1; 9 bases are shared with TRBD1. The CDR3 is 16 amino acids. V was pared by 0 bases and J by 0 bases, with 1 base of the junction left unmatched. Germline CDR1 is SGHRS and CDR2 is YFSETQ. The CDR3 region is CASSLADRGSYNEQFF. The CDR3 DNA reads as TGCGCCAGCAGCTTGGCGGACAGGGGCTCCTACAATGAGCAGTTCTTC. Full variable domain (remainder filled in from reference TRBV5-1 and TRBJ2-1): KAGVTQTPRYLIKTRGQQVTLSCSPISGHRSVSWYQQTPGQGLQFLFEYFSETQRNKGNFPGRFSGRQFSNSRSEMNVSTLELGDSALYLCASSLADRGSYNEQFFGPGTRLTVL.